Each of the 11 T cell receptor beta chains below was sequenced from the same sample in a study of blood T cell repertoires in COVID-19. Sequencing was performed with immunoSEQ multiplex PCR; in TCRdb, only in-frame clones are kept and a portion is missing. In the table there are under 300,000 clones, approximately 88% of which are singletons. The sequenced sample consisted of PBMCs or T cells enriched from blood (not recorded which). The receptor source for this set is a woman aged 40-49 years with acute COVID-19.

This clone has just a few counts. V usage is TRBV12-5 and J usage is TRBJ2-3; 7 bases are a match to TRBD1. Germline V CDR1 and CDR2: LGHNT, FRNRAP. With V trimmed by 5 bases and J by 1 base, 6 bases remained unmatched. The CDR3 covers 15 residues. The CDR3 region has the DNA TGTGCTAGTGGTCTGACAGGGATGGGCACAGATACGCAGTATTTT. It translates to CASGLTGMGTDTQYF.

V is TRBV27 and J is TRBJ1-2; 7 positions agree with TRBD1. The CDR3 spans 15 residues. Trimming removed 5 bases from V and 2 bases from J; junction bases left unmatched: 8. CDR1 and CDR2 (germline): MNHEY, SMNVEV (reference sequence). Written as DNA, the CDR3 is TGTGCCAGCAGTCGTATAGAACAGGGGAACTATGGCTACACCTTC. The encoded protein is CASSRIEQGNYGYTF.

The chain combines TRBV2 with TRBJ1-1; D remains unclear. Between the trimmed V and J ends, which lost 3 bases and 1 base, there was a span of 6 bases. Germline V CDR1 and CDR2: SNHLY, FYNNEI. The CDR3 contains 13 residues. CDR3 sequence reads: CASSEGPNTEAFF. In DNA, the CDR3 is TGTGCCAGCAGTGAGGGCCCGAACACTGAAGCTTTCTTT.

J is TRBJ1-6 and V is TRBV5-5; a weak D match, TRBD1 (5 bases). V lost 2 bases and J lost 7, with 13 bases in between. The CDR3 has 15 amino acids. Germline CDR1 is SGHKS and CDR2 is YYEKEE (reference sequence). For the CDR3, the DNA is TGTGCCAGCAGCTTCTCTGGGGCGCAGAATTCACCCCTCCACTTT. Its protein is CASSFSGAQNSPLHF. The entire variable domain, with the rest obtained from reference TRBV5-5 and TRBJ1-6, is as follows: DAGVTQSPTHLIKTRGQQVTLRCSPISGHKSVSWYQQVLGQGPQFIFQYYEKEERGRGNFPDRFSARQFPNYSSELNVNALLLGDSALYLCASSFSGAQNSPLHFGNGTRLTVT.

This chain joins TRBV6-1 and TRBJ2-7; 7 bases align to TRBD2. Germline V CDR1 and CDR2: MNHNS, SASEGT. The CDR3 extends over 15 amino acids. The V and J ends lost 3 bases and 3 bases, in that order; junction bases with no gene match: 8. The CDR3 spells CASSEDLSGVYEQYF. Here the CDR3 DNA reads TGTGCCAGCAGTGAGGACTTGAGCGGGGTCTACGAGCAGTACTTC.

This chain connects TRBV11-2 to TRBJ2-7; D ambiguous. The CDR3 is 12 residues long. CDR1 SGHAT and CDR2 FQNNGV come from the germline V gene. Trimming pared 3 bases from V and 2 bases from J, leaving 5 bases between. The CDR3, as DNA: TGTGCCAGCAGCTTGACAACCTACGAGCAGTACTTC. Its protein is CASSLTTYEQYF. Looking up the rest from reference TRBV11-2 and TRBJ2-7 gives the full variable domain: EAGVAQSPRYKIIEKRQSVAFWCNPISGHATLYWYQQILGQGPKLLIQFQNNGVVDDSQLPKDRFSAERLKGVDSTLKIQPAKLEDSAVYLCASSLTTYEQYFGPGTRLTVT.

The V call is TRBV14, the J call TRBJ1-2, with a tentative D call TRBD1 (5 bases). CDR3 size: 13 residues. The germline V gene encodes CDR1 SGHDN and CDR2 FVKESK. The V gene lost 5 bases and the J gene lost 6 bases, with 13 bases spanning the gap. Here the CDR3 reads CASSYNPGNGYTF. The CDR3, as DNA: TGTGCCAGCAGCTACAATCCAGGGAATGGCTACACCTTC. The full variable domain, in which reference TRBV14 and TRBJ1-2 provide the parts outside the CDR3, is EAGVTQFPSHSVIEKGQTVTLRCDPISGHDNLYWYRRVMGKEIKFLLHFVKESKQDESGMPNNRFLAERTGGTYSTLKVQPAELEDSGVYFCASSYNPGNGYTFGSGTRLTVV.

V is TRBV24-1 and J is TRBJ2-3; TRBD2 matches 11 bases. Germline V gene lookup returns CDR1 KGHDR and CDR2 SFDVKD. V shed 4 bases, J shed 2 bases, and the junction held 7 bases outside the gene matches. The CDR3 contains 17 residues. The CDR3 DNA reads TGTGCCACCAGTGACCCAGGGACTAGCGGAAACACAGATACGCAGTATTTT. Residues: CATSDPGTSGNTDTQYF.

The chain couples TRBV5-1 to TRBJ2-2, with 8 positions matching TRBD2. Germline trimming cut 2 bases from V and 4 bases from J; bases unmatched to any gene: 1. The germline CDR1 and CDR2 sequences are SGHRS and YFSETQ. The CDR3 consists of 14 residues. The CDR3 coding sequence is TGCGCCAGCAGCTTCAGCGGGAGCACCGGGGAGCTGTTTTTT. Its protein product is CASSFSGSTGELFF.

The chain employs TRBV29-1 and TRBJ1-2; the D is unclear. Per germline, CDR1 SQVTM and CDR2 ANQGSEA. This CDR3 is 13 amino acids long. V was cut by 6 bases and J by 8 bases, with 19 bases left in between. CDR3 amino acids: CSVLGTGEGGYTF. CDR3 sequence (DNA): TGCAGCGTGCTGGGTACGGGCGAGGGCGGCTACACCTTC.

The chain uses TRBV5-6 and TRBJ1-2, with TRBD1 matching over 9 bases. V lost 6 bases to trimming and J lost 4 bases; unmatched junction nucleotides: 1. The CDR3 has 12 amino acids. CDR1 SGHDT and CDR2 YYEEEE come from the germline V gene. The CDR3 bases are TGTGCCAGCACACAGGGGGCCTATGGCTACACCTTC. Protein: CASTQGAYGYTF.